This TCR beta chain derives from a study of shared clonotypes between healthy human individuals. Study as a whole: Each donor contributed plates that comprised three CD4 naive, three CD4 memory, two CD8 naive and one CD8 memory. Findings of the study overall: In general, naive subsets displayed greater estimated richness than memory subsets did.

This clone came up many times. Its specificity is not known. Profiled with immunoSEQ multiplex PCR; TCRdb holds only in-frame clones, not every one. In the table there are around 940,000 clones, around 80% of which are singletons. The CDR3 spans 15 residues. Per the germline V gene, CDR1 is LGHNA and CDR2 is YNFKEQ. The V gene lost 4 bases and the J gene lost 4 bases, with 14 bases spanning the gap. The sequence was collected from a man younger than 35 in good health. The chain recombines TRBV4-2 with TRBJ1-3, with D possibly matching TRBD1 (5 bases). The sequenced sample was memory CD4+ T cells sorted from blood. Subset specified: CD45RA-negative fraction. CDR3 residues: CASSLNQGAGNTIYF. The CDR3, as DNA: TGTGCCAGCAGCCTAAATCAGGGAGCGGGAAACACCATATATTTT.